Presented here are 19 T cell receptor beta chains from one specimen sequenced in a study of PD-L1 blockade in urothelial cancer. Clones were read by immunoSEQ multiplex PCR, and TCRdb kept only the in-frame ones, dropping some. The data contain under 70,000 clones, around nine tenths of them singletons. Time point described: peripheral blood 6 weeks after treatment start. The sample was PBMCs, taken around atezolizumab (anti-PD-L1) treatment. These receptors were taken from a man aged 55 to 70 with urothelial cancer.

The chain is built from TRBV18 and TRBJ1-4; 9 bases are shared with TRBD1. This CDR3 is 14 amino acids long. CDR1 and CDR2 (germline): KGHSH, LQKENI. J was trimmed by 10 bases and V by 6 bases; bases with no gene match: 9. The CDR3: CASSAGTGLGKLFF. DNA for the CDR3: TGTGCCAGCTCGGCCGGGACAGGGCTGGGAAAACTGTTTTTT.

The chain couples TRBV9 to TRBJ2-5; the D gene is possibly TRBD1 (5 bases). CDR1 is SGDLS and CDR2 is YYNGEE in the germline V gene. The V gene lost 0 bases and the J gene lost 1 base, with 10 bases spanning the gap. The CDR3 runs 15 residues. The CDR3 DNA reads as TGTGCCAGCAGCGTAGGCGCAGGGCCCCAAGAGACCCAGTACTTC. It yields the protein CASSVGAGPQETQYF.

V is TRBV18 and J is TRBJ1-2; tentatively, D is TRBD1 (5 bases). V lost 5 bases, J lost 2 bases, and 15 bases lay in between. This CDR3 has 15 amino acids. Looked up from germline, CDR1 is KGHSH and CDR2 is LQKENI. The CDR3 DNA reads TGTGCCAGCTCATACTTCCCAGGGTCGAACTATGGCTACACCTTC. Protein product: CASSYFPGSNYGYTF.

The genes are TRBV11-1 and TRBJ2-1; TRBD1 matches at 8 bases. V shed 1 base and J 7 bases; nucleotides not matched to a gene: 3. This CDR3 is 14 amino acids long. Germline values: CDR1 SGHAT, CDR2 FQDESV (reference sequence). CDR3 in amino acids: CASSLEDRENEQFF. The CDR3 DNA reads as TGTGCCAGCAGCTTAGAGGACAGGGAGAATGAGCAGTTCTTC.

This chain links TRBV10-1 with TRBJ1-2; possibly TRBD1 for D (5 bases). Deletions cut 3 bases from V and 4 bases from J, with 15 bases between. Germline CDR1 is WNHNN and CDR2 is SYGVQD (reference sequence). The CDR3 has 15 residues. As DNA, the CDR3 is TGCGCCAGCAGTGAAAGGGCCTATAGGGGCTATGGCTACACCTTC. It codes for CASSERAYRGYGYTF.

V and J are TRBV6-5 and TRBJ1-5, with a possible D match to TRBD1 (6 bases). Germline CDR1 reads MNHEY; CDR2 reads SVGAGI. The length of the CDR3 is 13 residues. Trimming cost V 0 bases and J 14 bases, with 14 bases left between them. CDR3 coding DNA: TGTGCCAGCAGTTACTCCGAGGACAGTTCGAAGCATTTT. Translated, it gives CASSYSEDSSKHF.

J is TRBJ1-5 and V is TRBV28, with TRBD1 matching over 8 bases. Germline V gives CDR1 MDHEN, CDR2 SYDVKM. The trim removed 4 bases at V and 3 bases at J, leaving 5 bases unmatched. The CDR3 contains 15 residues. CDR3 nucleotide sequence: TGTGCCAGCAGTTCGACAGGGGCCTACAATCAGCCCCAGCATTTT. Amino acid sequence: CASSSTGAYNQPQHF. Variable domain in full (rest from reference TRBV28 and TRBJ1-5): DVKVTQSSRYLVKRTGEKVFLECVQDMDHENMFWYRQDPGLGLRLIYFSYDVKMKEKGDIPEGYSVSREKKERFSLILESASTNQTSMYLCASSSTGAYNQPQHFGDGTRLSIL.

This sequence joins TRBV18 and TRBJ2-3, with 13 bases lining up with TRBD2. After removal of 3 bases from V and 2 bases from J, the junction contained 8 bases not matched to a gene. The CDR3 consists of 18 residues. Germline V lookup: CDR1 KGHSH, CDR2 LQKENI. The DNA for the CDR3 is TGTGCCAGCTCACCCAGGGGTGGACTAGCGGGGGTCACAGATACGCAGTATTTT. Translation: CASSPRGGLAGVTDTQYF.

The V call is TRBV27, the J call TRBJ1-6, with D tentatively TRBD1 (5 bases). V gave up 4 bases and J gave up 9 bases, with 16 bases separating them. Germline loops: CDR1 MNHEY, CDR2 SMNVEV (reference sequence). This CDR3 comprises 15 residues. In DNA, the CDR3 is TGTGCCAGCAGTTCCTCAAGTAGGGGTGGTTCACCCCTCCACTTT. This sequence encodes CASSSSSRGGSPLHF.

The chain employs TRBV9 and TRBJ2-3; tentative D call: TRBD2 (6 bases). Per germline, CDR1 SGDLS and CDR2 YYNGEE. V was clipped by 2 bases and J by 2 bases, with 12 bases between them. The CDR3 extends over 15 amino acids. CDR3 sequence reads: CASSVGTFSTDTQYF. The CDR3 nucleotides are TGTGCCAGCAGCGTGGGGACTTTCTCCACAGATACGCAGTATTTT.

V usage is TRBV10-3 and J usage is TRBJ2-1; tentative D call: TRBD2 (5 bases). The CDR3 extends over 15 amino acids. With 7 bases removed from V and 8 bases from J, the gap between germline ends came to 21 bases. The germline V gene encodes CDR1 ENHRY and CDR2 SYGVKD. The CDR3 loop reads CAITVGGRSQDEQFF. The CDR3 nucleotides read TGTGCCATCACGGTGGGCGGGCGATCGCAGGATGAGCAGTTCTTC.

This clone is a singleton in its sample. The genes are TRBV4-2 and TRBJ2-2; D might be TRBD2 (5 bases). The CDR3 loop spans 17 amino acids. Germline CDR1 and CDR2: LGHNA and YNFKEQ. Trimming removed 0 bases at V and 3 bases at J, with 14 bases between. The CDR3 is CASSQEVRASDTGELFF. Written as DNA, the CDR3 is TGTGCCAGCAGCCAAGAAGTGAGGGCTTCGGACACCGGGGAGCTGTTTTTT.

V and J are TRBV7-9 and TRBJ2-7; 7 bases are a match to TRBD1. The CDR3 is 14 amino acids. CDR1 is SEHNR and CDR2 is FQNEAQ in the germline V gene (reference sequence). The trim removed 5 bases at V and 3 bases at J, leaving 7 bases unmatched. CDR3 amino acids: CASSPDRVGYEQYF. The CDR3 DNA reads TGTGCCAGCAGCCCTGACAGGGTGGGCTACGAGCAGTACTTC.

The chain employs TRBV6-4 and TRBJ2-1, with 7 bases matching TRBD1. CDR3 length: 13 residues. The V and J ends lost 3 bases and 5 bases, in that order; junction bases with no gene match: 1. The V gene's germline CDR1 is MRHNA and CDR2 SNTAGT. DNA for the CDR3: TGTGCCAGCAGTGAAAGGGGGCACAATGAGCAGTTCTTC. Translating it yields CASSERGHNEQFF.

The gene calls are TRBV9 and TRBJ2-7, with TRBD1 as a possible D gene (6 bases). CDR1 and CDR2 (germline): SGDLS, YYNGEE. The CDR3 is 14 residues long. The V end was cut by 3 bases, the J end by 0 bases, with 10 bases between. The CDR3 protein is CASSAGTSSYEQYF. The CDR3 nucleotides are TGTGCCAGCAGCGCCGGGACAAGCTCCTACGAGCAGTACTTC.

The chain joins TRBV11-2 to TRBJ1-6, with TRBD1 matching over 7 bases. Germline CDR1 reads SGHAT; CDR2 reads FQNNGV. The CDR3 sequence is 17 residues long. V lost 4 bases, J lost 7 bases, and 13 bases stayed unmatched. CDR3 sequence: CASSSGSQTGRNSPLHF. The CDR3 coding sequence is TGTGCCAGCAGCTCGGGATCCCAGACAGGGAGGAATTCACCCCTCCACTTT.

The genes are TRBV30 and TRBJ2-1; TRBD2 aligns across 9 bases. The CDR3 has 17 amino acids. The J segment lost 2 bases and the V segment lost 5 bases, leaving 13 bases of the junction unmatched. Germline lookup yields CDR1 GTSNPN and CDR2 SVGIG (reference sequence). The CDR3 here is CAWAGMAGGPPYNEQFF. DNA for the CDR3: TGTGCCTGGGCGGGTATGGCGGGAGGGCCTCCCTACAATGAGCAGTTCTTC. Together with reference TRBV30 and TRBJ2-1, the CDR3 gives the full variable domain: SQTIHQWPATLVQPVGSPLSLECTVEGTSNPNLYWYRQAAGRGLQLLFYSVGIGQISSEVPQNLSASRPQDRQFILSSKKLLLSDSGFYLCAWAGMAGGPPYNEQFFGPGTRLTVL.

This chain uses TRBV6-6 with TRBJ2-2, with a possible D match to TRBD1 (6 bases). V was shortened by 2 bases and J by 5 bases, with 12 bases between the two germline ends. Germline CDR1 MNHNY, CDR2 SVGAGI (reference sequence). CDR3 length equals 15 residues. This CDR3 reads CASSYPRGRTGELFF. The CDR3 DNA reads as TGTGCCAGCAGTTACCCCAGGGGTCGGACCGGGGAGCTGTTTTTT.

This chain links TRBV7-2 with TRBJ2-1; maybe TRBD1 (5 bases). The CDR3 has 16 amino acids. Trimming stripped 5 bases from V and 5 bases from J, with 19 bases between. In germline, CDR1 is SGHTA, CDR2 FQGNSA. The CDR3 is CASSPSLQVRDNEQFF. CDR3 DNA: TGTGCCAGCAGCCCATCCTTACAGGTCAGGGACAATGAGCAGTTCTTC.